This passage covers 15 T cell receptor beta chains from one sample sequenced in a study of cytotoxic CD8 clonotypes in ibrutinib-treated CLL. The assay was immunoSEQ multiplex PCR, and TCRdb's table has in-frame clones only and misses some. Found here are around 20,000 clones, about two thirds of them singletons; the top ten hold less than 35%. This material consisted of PBMCs, taken after 24 months of ibrutinib treatment. These receptors came from a human donor with chronic lymphocytic leukemia.

The CDR3 DNA reads as TGTGCCAGCAGTACGGGTGTACCCTCTAACACTGAAGCTTTCTTT. Translating gives CASSTGVPSNTEAFF. J is TRBJ1-1 and V is TRBV11-2; unclear D gene. This CDR3 contains 15 residues. Per the germline V gene, CDR1 is SGHAT and CDR2 is FQNNGV. The V end was cut by 6 bases, the J end by 2 bases, with 16 bases between.

There are a few counts of this clone. This rearrangement joins TRBV11-2 to TRBJ1-1; TRBD1 agrees at 9 bases. Germline V lookup: CDR1 SGHAT, CDR2 FQNNGV. Trimming cost V 3 bases and J 11 bases; bases outside gene matches: 4. There are 12 residues in the CDR3. This chain's CDR3 is CASSFSQGAAFF. The DNA for the CDR3 is TGTGCCAGCAGCTTCTCACAGGGGGCGGCTTTCTTT.

The chain recombines TRBV4-1 with TRBJ2-7; TRBD1 matches at 7 bases. V was pared by 3 bases and J by 6 bases, with 8 bases of the junction left unmatched. CDR1 MGHRA and CDR2 YSYEKL come from the germline V gene. The CDR3 runs 14 residues. In nucleotides, the CDR3 is TGCGCCAGCAGCCAGGGACACCCAGGGGGCGAGCAGTACTTC. Protein sequence: CASSQGHPGGEQYF.

Note on this clone: This sample includes further DNA sequences coding for the same CDR3. The chain recombines TRBV11-2 with TRBJ2-5; TRBD1 might be the D (6 bases). Trimming stripped 1 base from V and 2 bases from J, with 8 bases between. The CDR3 is 14 residues long. In germline, CDR1 is SGHAT, CDR2 FQNNGV. CDR3 DNA: TGTGCCAGCAGCTTAGTCCAGGGGCAAGAGACCCAGTACTTC. It translates to CASSLVQGQETQYF.

This clone was seen once. This chain connects TRBV6-1 to TRBJ1-5; no definite D call. V shed 4 bases and J shed 0 bases, with 10 bases lying between them. This CDR3 spans 15 amino acids. Germline-derived CDR1 and CDR2 are MNHNS and SASEGT. Here the CDR3 DNA reads TGTGCCAGCAGTGTAGTGTACAATAGCAATCAGCCCCAGCATTTT. This codes for CASSVVYNSNQPQHF.

This chain connects TRBV5-1 to TRBJ1-3; a weak D match, TRBD1 (6 bases). The V and J ends lost 9 bases and 4 bases respectively, with 14 bases between them. The germline gives CDR1 SGHRS, CDR2 YFSETQ. The CDR3 spans 13 residues. CDR3 sequence: CATRPGAGNTIYF. The CDR3 coding sequence is TGCGCCACCCGCCCAGGGGCGGGAAACACCATATATTTT.

The chain joins TRBV10-2 to TRBJ2-7, with TRBD2 matching 10 bases. This CDR3 region has 15 residues. In germline, CDR1 is WSHSY, CDR2 SAAADI. The ends lost 6 bases at V and 2 bases at J; junction bases unmatched: 7. The CDR3 sequence: CASRETSGLTYEQYF. The DNA for the CDR3 is TGCGCCAGCAGAGAGACTAGCGGGCTGACCTACGAGCAGTACTTC.

The rearrangement joins TRBV9 to TRBJ1-1; no clear D. V was shortened by 0 bases and J by 0 bases, with 15 bases between the two germline ends. The CDR3 covers 17 residues. Germline V lookup: CDR1 SGDLS, CDR2 YYNGEE. CDR3 residues: CASSVDLGLFMNTEAFF. The CDR3 region has the DNA TGTGCCAGCAGCGTAGATCTGGGCCTGTTCATGAACACTGAAGCTTTCTTT. Drawing the rest from reference TRBV9 and TRBJ1-1, the complete variable domain is DSGVTQTPKHLITATGQRVTLRCSPRSGDLSVYWYQQSLDQGLQFLIQYYNGEERAKGNILERFSAQQFPDLHSELNLSSLELGDSALYFCASSVDLGLFMNTEAFFGQGTRLTVV.

This chain joins TRBV19 and TRBJ1-2; a weak D match, TRBD1 (6 bases). Germline CDR1 and CDR2: LNHDA and SQIVND (reference sequence). V lost 8 bases and J 6 bases, leaving 16 bases between the germline ends. The CDR3 length is 13 residues. CDR3: CASSRGTVNGYTF. CDR3 sequence (DNA): TGTGCCAGTTCTAGGGGGACGGTCAATGGCTACACCTTC.

The count of this clone is one. V is TRBV30 and J is TRBJ1-3; perhaps TRBD1 as D (6 bases). Deletions cut 0 bases from V and 7 bases from J, with 16 bases between. CDR3 length: 15 amino acids. CDR1 and CDR2 (germline): GTSNPN, SVGIG (reference sequence). The CDR3 region has the DNA TGTGCCTGGAGTGTAGGGGGGACCTTAGGGAACACCATATATTTT. This encodes CAWSVGGTLGNTIYF.

This chain connects TRBV28 to TRBJ2-3; TRBD2 matches 10 bases. This CDR3 is 16 amino acids long. Germline values: CDR1 MDHEN, CDR2 SYDVKM. Unmatched junction bases numbered 9, after V lost 3 bases and J lost 6 bases. This chain's CDR3 is CASSFPRGLATDTQYF. The DNA of the CDR3 is TGTGCCAGCAGTTTTCCCCGGGGACTAGCGACTGATACGCAGTATTTT. Together with reference TRBV28 and TRBJ2-3, the CDR3 gives the full variable domain: DVKVTQSSRYLVKRTGEKVFLECVQDMDHENMFWYRQDPGLGLRLIYFSYDVKMKEKGDIPEGYSVSREKKERFSLILESASTNQTSMYLCASSFPRGLATDTQYFGPGTRLTVL.

This chain connects TRBV2 to TRBJ2-7; D perhaps matches TRBD2 (5 bases). Germline CDR1 reads SNHLY; CDR2 reads FYNNEI. The CDR3 extends over 13 amino acids. V was cut by 10 bases and J by 2 bases, with 15 bases left in between. The DNA for the CDR3 is TGTGCCATCGAAATGGTGGGAGCCTACGAGCAGTACTTC. Protein sequence: CAIEMVGAYEQYF.

The chain couples TRBV5-1 to TRBJ2-2, with TRBD1 matching over 9 bases. CDR1 and CDR2 from the germline V gene are SGHRS and YFSETQ. V shed 5 bases, J shed 2 bases, and the junction held 4 bases outside the gene matches. This CDR3 is 15 amino acids long. The CDR3 is CASSRDRVNTGELFF. CDR3 nucleotide sequence: TGCGCCAGCAGTCGGGACAGGGTCAACACCGGGGAGCTGTTTTTT.

This clone was observed once. The V gene is TRBV19, the J gene TRBJ1-5; D may be TRBD1 (6 bases). The length of the CDR3 is 16 residues. In germline, CDR1 is LNHDA, CDR2 SQIVND (reference sequence). The V end lost 4 bases, the J end lost 4 bases, and 17 bases lay between the germline ends. DNA for the CDR3: TGTGCCAGTAGTAAGGGGGGAGATACAGGAAATCAGCCCCAGCATTTT. It translates to CASSKGGDTGNQPQHF. Full variable domain (remainder filled in from reference TRBV19 and TRBJ1-5): DGGITQSPKYLFRKEGQNVTLSCEQNLNHDAMYWYRQDPGQGLRLIYYSQIVNDFQKGDIAEGYSVSREKKESFPLTVTSAQKNPTAFYLCASSKGGDTGNQPQHFGDGTRLSIL.

The V gene is TRBV30, the J gene TRBJ2-7; a possible D gene is TRBD2 (5 bases). Germline V gene lookup returns CDR1 GTSNPN and CDR2 SVGIG (reference sequence). CDR3 length equals 17 residues. V shed 2 bases and J shed 2 bases, with 22 bases lying between them. CDR3 nucleotide sequence: TGTGCCTGGAGTCCACCCCCGAGACTAAGCCGGACCTACGAGCAGTACTTC. Its protein is CAWSPPPRLSRTYEQYF.